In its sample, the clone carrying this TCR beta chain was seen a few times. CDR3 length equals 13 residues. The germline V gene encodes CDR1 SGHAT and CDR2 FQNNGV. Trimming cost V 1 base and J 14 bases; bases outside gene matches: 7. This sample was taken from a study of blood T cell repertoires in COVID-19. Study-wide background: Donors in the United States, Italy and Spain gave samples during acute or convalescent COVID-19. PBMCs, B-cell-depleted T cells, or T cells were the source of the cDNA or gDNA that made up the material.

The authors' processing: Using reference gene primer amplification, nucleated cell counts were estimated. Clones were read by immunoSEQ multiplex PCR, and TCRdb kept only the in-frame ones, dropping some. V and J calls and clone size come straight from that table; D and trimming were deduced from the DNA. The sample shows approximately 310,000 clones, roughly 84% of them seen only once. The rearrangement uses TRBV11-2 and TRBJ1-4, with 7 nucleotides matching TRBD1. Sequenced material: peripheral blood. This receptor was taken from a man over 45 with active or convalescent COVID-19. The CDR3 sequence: CASSLGQTGPLFF. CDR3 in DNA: TGTGCCAGCAGCTTAGGTCAGACAGGGCCGCTGTTTTTT.